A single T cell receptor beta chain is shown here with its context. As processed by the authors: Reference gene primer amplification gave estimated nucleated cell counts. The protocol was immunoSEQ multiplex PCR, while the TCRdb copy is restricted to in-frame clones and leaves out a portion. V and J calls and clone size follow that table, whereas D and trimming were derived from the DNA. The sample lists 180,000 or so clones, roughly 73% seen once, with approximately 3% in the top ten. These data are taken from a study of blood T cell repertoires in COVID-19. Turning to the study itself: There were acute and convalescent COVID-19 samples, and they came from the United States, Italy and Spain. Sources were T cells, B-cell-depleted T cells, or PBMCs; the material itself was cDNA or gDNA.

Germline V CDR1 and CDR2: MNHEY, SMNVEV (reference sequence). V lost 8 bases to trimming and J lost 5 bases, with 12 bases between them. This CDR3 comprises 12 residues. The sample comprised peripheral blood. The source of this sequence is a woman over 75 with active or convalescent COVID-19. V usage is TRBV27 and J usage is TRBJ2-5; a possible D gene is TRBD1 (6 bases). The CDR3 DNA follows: TGTGCCAGCGGGGACATCGTGGAGACCCAGTACTTC. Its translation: CASGDIVETQYF.